A selection of T cell receptor beta chains follows, all from one sample in a study of blood T cell repertoires in COVID-19. The method was immunoSEQ multiplex PCR; TCRdb's version includes in-frame clones alone and lacks a portion of them. The table lists around 220,000 clones, roughly 80% of them singletons. Sequencing was performed on peripheral blood. All receptors come from a woman older than 75 with COVID-19, enrolled during active disease. Each CDR3 is given with its conserved first and last residue. A D gene is named only where the DNA matches it firmly. The size field is filled for only some rows; it gives once, few, many or a size class.

CDR3 DNA	CDR3 protein	clone size	D gene	V gene	J gene
TGCGCCAGCAGCTTGGCGCAGGGGAATGGCTACACCTTC	CASSLAQGNGYTF	.	.	TRBV5-1	TRBJ1-2
TGTGCCAGCAGTTCTCCGCTCCGGCGGGGATCGTCCACAGATACGCAGTATTTT	CASSSPLRRGSSTDTQYF	once	.	TRBV28	TRBJ2-3
TGCGCCAGCAGATTACTTGCCGTCCAAGACTATAATTCACCCCTCCACTTT	CASRLLAVQDYNSPLHF	.	.	TRBV5-1	TRBJ1-6
TGTGCCAGTAGTATCCTCTGGACAGGGGTCAACACTGAAGCTTTCTTT	CASSILWTGVNTEAFF	few	TRBD1	TRBV19	TRBJ1-1
TGTGCCAGCACCCGGGGACAGATTAATGAAAAACTGTTTTTT	CASTRGQINEKLFF	.	TRBD1	TRBV5-8	TRBJ1-4
TGTGCCAGCAGTCCCACAGGACGCGAGCAGTACTTC	CASSPTGREQYF	.	.	TRBV3-1/TRBV3-2	TRBJ2-7
TGTGCCAGCAGCTGGGGGACAGCTCATGGCTACACCTTC	CASSWGTAHGYTF	.	TRBD1	TRBV7-8	TRBJ1-2
TGTGCCAGCAGCTTAACAGGAGTTACTTACGGCTACACCTTC	CASSLTGVTYGYTF	.	.	TRBV5-4	TRBJ1-2
TGTGCCAGCAGCCAAGATCAGGGGGGAGTTTCACCCCTCCACTTT	CASSQDQGGVSPLHF	once	TRBD1	TRBV4-2	TRBJ1-6
TGTGCCAGCAGCTTGGCCGGGAGGGACATTCAGTACTTC	CASSLAGRDIQYF	.	TRBD2	TRBV5-4	TRBJ2-4
TGTGCCAGCAGCAAGAAGGGGGCTTATAATTCACCCCTCCACTTT	CASSKKGAYNSPLHF	.	.	TRBV21-1	TRBJ1-6
TGTGCCAGCAGCACCCGCGGTCCCCCTAATGAAAAACTGTTTTTT	CASSTRGPPNEKLFF	.	.	TRBV9	TRBJ1-4
TGCGCCAGCAGCCCCGAGACAGGGGGCTTTGGCTATGGCTACACCTTC	CASSPETGGFGYGYTF	.	TRBD1	TRBV5-1	TRBJ1-2
TGTGCCAGCAGTGGGCGTCTTTTAGTTCTCGGGGACGGGGGTGAAGCTTTCTTT	CASSGRLLVLGDGGEAFF	.	.	TRBV25-1	TRBJ1-1
TGTGCCAGCAGTTTAGACAGGGTTTTGGACACTGAAGCTTTCTTT	CASSLDRVLDTEAFF	.	TRBD1	TRBV7-9	TRBJ1-1
TGTGCCAGCAGTTACGCGGGGGGAACCTCTGGAAACACCATATATTTT	CASSYAGGTSGNTIYF	.	.	TRBV6-6	TRBJ1-3
TGCGCCAGCAGCTTGGAGGGCAGGGGCGCTGAGCAGTTCTTC	CASSLEGRGAEQFF	few	.	TRBV5-1	TRBJ2-1
TGCGCCAGCAGCCTAGGGACAGGGAATGATATGGGGTTTGGCTACACCTTC	CASSLGTGNDMGFGYTF	.	TRBD1	TRBV5-1	TRBJ1-2
TGTGCCAGTAGTATGTATAACTATGGCTACACCTTC	CASSMYNYGYTF	.	.	TRBV19	TRBJ1-2
TGTGCCAGCACGTTAGCGGGGTACACCTCCACAGATACGCAGTATTTT	CASTLAGYTSTDTQYF	.	TRBD2	TRBV5-8	TRBJ2-3
TGTGCCAGCTCCGGGACAAGGGGCACTGAAGCTTTCTTT	CASSGTRGTEAFF	.	.	TRBV3-1/TRBV3-2	TRBJ1-1
TGTGCCAGCAGAAGCGGACAGGATAATTCACCCCTCCACTTT	CASRSGQDNSPLHF	.	TRBD1	TRBV6-5	TRBJ1-6
TGTGCCAGCAGCACCACGGGGGGTCTAGCCAAAAACATTCAGTACTTC	CASSTTGGLAKNIQYF	.	TRBD2	TRBV6-6	TRBJ2-4
TGTGCCAGCAGCTTGGGAAGGGGGCCTGAGGATGGCTACACCTTC	CASSLGRGPEDGYTF	.	TRBD1	TRBV7-9	TRBJ1-2
TGTGCCAGTGGGACTAGCGGATACGAGCAGTACTTC	CASGTSGYEQYF	few	TRBD2	TRBV5-4	TRBJ2-7
TGTGCCAGCAGCTTATTAGGTACAGGGGCAGGAAACACCATATATTTT	CASSLLGTGAGNTIYF	.	TRBD1	TRBV7-2	TRBJ1-3
TGCGCCAGCAGCTTGGGAAGCGTGAACACTGAAGCTTTCTTT	CASSLGSVNTEAFF	.	.	TRBV5-1	TRBJ1-1
TGCGCCAGCAGCTCACAGGGGGCTGGAAACACCATATATTTT	CASSSQGAGNTIYF	.	TRBD1	TRBV5-1	TRBJ1-3
TGTGCCAGCAGTGACCCCCGGGGAAGGGCGAACACCGGGGAGCTGTTTTTT	CASSDPRGRANTGELFF	.	.	TRBV25-1	TRBJ2-2
TGTGCCAGTAGTCGGGGGACAGCCAATTCACCCCTCCACTTT	CASSRGTANSPLHF	.	TRBD1	TRBV19	TRBJ1-6
TGTGCCAGCAGCTTATTAGGGGGAAAACTGTTTTTT	CASSLLGGKLFF	.	.	TRBV7-2	TRBJ1-4
TGCAGCGTTACCACAGGGGGGTTTGAAAAACTGTTTTTT	CSVTTGGFEKLFF	.	TRBD1	TRBV29-1	TRBJ1-4
TGCGCCAGCAGCTTGGCTAGCGGGAATAACAATGAGCAGTTCTTC	CASSLASGNNNEQFF	.	TRBD2	TRBV5-1	TRBJ2-1
TGTGCCAGTATGGACTCGGCCTTAGGAAAACTGTTTTTT	CASMDSALGKLFF	.	.	TRBV19	TRBJ1-4
TGCGCCAGCAGCTTTTTAATGTCGGGACAGGGGGATGAAAAACTGTTTTTT	CASSFLMSGQGDEKLFF	.	TRBD1	TRBV5-1	TRBJ1-4
TGTGCCAGCTCACCGGGACAGGGGATGGAAAAACTGTTTTTT	CASSPGQGMEKLFF	.	TRBD1	TRBV18	TRBJ1-4
TGTGCCAGCAGTTTAAAAGCATGGTTCGCGGGAAACACCATATATTTT	CASSLKAWFAGNTIYF	.	.	TRBV28	TRBJ1-3
TGCGCCAGCAGCCAAGATTGGTCCGGGGGCTACACCTTC	CASSQDWSGGYTF	.	.	TRBV4-1	TRBJ1-2
TGTGCCAGCAGCTCCGGGGGTGGTAATGTGGATACGCAGTATTTT	CASSSGGGNVDTQYF	once	.	TRBV7-3	TRBJ2-3
TGCGCCAGCAGCCACTTGGCCGGACAGGGAGACATTCAGTACTTC	CASSHLAGQGDIQYF	.	TRBD1	TRBV4-1	TRBJ2-4
TGCAGTGCTAGTCGCGGGGGAACGAACGTCGCCGGGGAGCTGTTTTTT	CSASRGGTNVAGELFF	.	TRBD2	TRBV20-1	TRBJ2-2
TGCGCCAGCAGCATCTCAGTCTACGAGCAGTACTTC	CASSISVYEQYF	.	.	TRBV5-1	TRBJ2-7
TGTGCCAGCAGCTTAGGCGGGACAGCCTACGAGCAGTACTTC	CASSLGGTAYEQYF	.	.	TRBV7-9	TRBJ2-7